The 12 T cell receptor beta chains below come from one sample, sequenced in a study of cytomegalovirus exposure and HLA in healthy donors. This PCR relied on a set of 60 Vbeta primers and 13 Jbeta primers. Produced via immunoSEQ multiplex PCR; TCRdb's table is partial and in-frame only. The sample has about 69,000 clones, about 75% seen once. Sequencing used PBMCs. These receptor sequences come from a man between 18 and 29 years old in good health and CMV-seronegative.

This rearrangement joins TRBV4-2 to TRBJ2-5, with 9 positions matching TRBD2. Germline-derived CDR1 and CDR2 are LGHNA and YNFKEQ. This CDR3 contains 17 residues. V trimming: 0 bases; J trimming: 5 bases; junction bases outside the gene matches: 10. The CDR3 DNA sequence: TGTGCCAGCAGCCAAGATTATCGGCGGGGGGGCCGGGAGACCCAGTACTTC. Protein sequence: CASSQDYRRGGRETQYF.

This clone came up a few times. V usage is TRBV11-2 and J usage is TRBJ1-1; D is ambiguous. Germline CDR1 SGHAT, CDR2 FQNNGV. The CDR3 has 13 residues. V was cut by 5 bases and J by 4 bases, with 11 bases left in between. CDR3 DNA sequence: TGTGCCAGCAGCCAAGAGCGGGGCACTGAAGCTTTCTTT. Translated, it gives CASSQERGTEAFF.

The CDR3: CASSLKAGGNEQFF. Here the CDR3 DNA reads TGTGCCAGCAGCTTAAAGGCAGGGGGCAATGAGCAGTTCTTC. The rearrangement joins TRBV7-3 to TRBJ2-1, with TRBD1 identical over 7 bases. The V and J ends lost 1 base and 6 bases, in that order; junction bases with no gene match: 3. CDR3 length: 14 amino acids. Germline CDR1 and CDR2: SGHTA and FQGTGA. Full variable domain (outside the CDR3, taken from reference TRBV7-3 and TRBJ2-1): GAGVSQTPSNKVTEKGKYVELRCDPISGHTALYWYRQSLGQGPEFLIYFQGTGAADDSGLPNDRFFAVRPEGSVSTLKIQRTERGDSAVYLCASSLKAGGNEQFFGPGTRLTVL.

The V call is TRBV9, the J call TRBJ1-3; D uncertain. The V gene lost 0 bases and the J gene lost 3 bases, with 7 bases spanning the gap. This CDR3 is 14 amino acids long. Per germline, CDR1 SGDLS and CDR2 YYNGEE. CDR3 nucleotide sequence: TGTGCCAGCAGCGTAGATACGGTTGGAAACACCATATATTTT. This codes for CASSVDTVGNTIYF.

The genes are TRBV19 and TRBJ1-2, with TRBD1 identical over 11 bases. Germline V gene sequence: CDR1 LNHDA, CDR2 SQIVND (reference sequence). The CDR3 is made up of 15 amino acids. J gave up 6 bases and V 6 bases, and 9 bases lay outside the gene matches. Here the CDR3 reads CASRQDRDRGNGYTF. DNA for the CDR3: TGTGCCAGTAGGCAGGACCGGGACAGGGGGAATGGCTACACCTTC.

The J gene is TRBJ2-1, the V gene TRBV9; 10 bases fit TRBD2. From germline, CDR1 is SGDLS and CDR2 YYNGEE. CDR3 length: 15 residues. V dropped 0 bases and J dropped 10; count of bases not matched to a gene: 7. In DNA, the CDR3 is TGTGCCAGCAGCGTAGGTGAGCGGGGGGGCGGGGAGCAGTTCTTC. Translation: CASSVGERGGGEQFF.

A remark on this clone: The junction and the germline gene differ at one end; a read error may be behind it. Other DNA sequences within the sample encode an identical CDR3. The chain carries TRBV11-1 and TRBJ1-1; no clear D gene. CDR1 is SGHAT, CDR2 FQDESV, per germline (reference sequence). CDR3 length: 15 residues. The CDR3: CASSLAGALNTEAFF. The CDR3 bases are TGTGCCAGCAGCCTAGCAGGAGCCCTGAACACTGAAGCTTTCTTT. Full variable domain (rest looked up from reference TRBV11-1 and TRBJ1-1): EAEVAQSPRYKITEKSQAVAFWCDPISGHATLYWYRQILGQGPELLVQFQDESVVDDSQLPKDRFSAERLKGVDSTLKIQPAELGDSAMYLCASSLAGALNTEAFFGQGTRLTVV.

This clone was observed a few times. The rearrangement links TRBV6-6 to TRBJ1-1; D is unresolved. CDR3 size: 11 residues. The V gene lost 6 bases and the J gene lost 2 bases, with 4 bases spanning the gap. Germline V gene lookup returns CDR1 MNHNY and CDR2 SVGAGI (reference sequence). CDR3 in amino acids: CASSPNTEAFF. CDR3 coding DNA: TGTGCCAGCAGCCCAAACACTGAAGCTTTCTTT.

The chain combines TRBV7-6 with TRBJ2-5; the D is unclear. V was clipped by 1 base and J by 5 bases, with 8 bases between them. Germline CDR1 reads SGHVS; CDR2 reads FNYEAQ. The CDR3 extends over 13 amino acids. The CDR3 bases are TGTGCCAGCAGCTTAGTCCCCCTGGAGACCCAGTACTTC. It translates to CASSLVPLETQYF.

This chain uses TRBV5-1 with TRBJ1-6, with TRBD1 matching 11 bases. The CDR3 has 17 residues. Germline values: CDR1 SGHRS, CDR2 YFSETQ. J gave up 4 bases and V 5 bases, and 8 bases lay outside the gene matches. The CDR3 DNA sequence: TGCGCCAGCAGGGACGTCGGGACAGGGGGATATAATTCACCCCTCCACTTT. Amino acid sequence: CASRDVGTGGYNSPLHF. Supplemented by reference TRBV5-1 and TRBJ1-6, the full variable domain reads KAGVTQTPRYLIKTRGQQVTLSCSPISGHRSVSWYQQTPGQGLQFLFEYFSETQRNKGNFPGRFSGRQFSNSRSEMNVSTLELGDSALYLCASRDVGTGGYNSPLHFGNGTRLTVT.

The chain has TRBV7-2 and TRBJ1-4; D is possibly TRBD1 (5 bases). The CDR3 has 16 residues. V was clipped by 3 bases and J by 3 bases, with 14 bases between them. Germline CDR1 is SGHTA and CDR2 is FQGNSA. The CDR3 bases are TGTGCCAGCAGCTTGAACCAGGGCGGACCTAATGAAAAACTGTTTTTT. It yields the protein CASSLNQGGPNEKLFF.

The rearrangement uses TRBV19 and TRBJ1-2, with 7 positions matching TRBD1. J was trimmed by 4 bases and V by 8 bases; bases with no gene match: 4. The germline gives CDR1 LNHDA, CDR2 SQIVND (reference sequence). The CDR3 is made up of 12 amino acids. CDR3 in DNA: TGTGCCAGTCGGGGACAGTTCTATGGCTACACCTTC. Its protein product is CASRGQFYGYTF.